This T cell receptor beta chain was sequenced during a study of T cells in tumors after PD-1 blockade. Some clones are missing from TCRdb's copy, which holds only in-frame ones; the method was immunoSEQ multiplex PCR. The sample shows 5,000 or so clones, 50% to 80% of them seen only once. J gave up 4 bases and V 7 bases, and 13 bases lay outside the gene matches. The CDR3 sequence is 18 residues long. The V gene's germline CDR1 is SGHRS and CDR2 YFSETQ. In this sample, this clone is large. The TCR originated in a human donor with cutaneous squamous cell carcinoma. Sequencing used tumor tissue, obtained before anti-PD-1 treatment. This chain links TRBV5-1 with TRBJ2-3; 15 positions agree with TRBD2. CDR3 in DNA: TGCGCCAGCGCCGGACTAGCGGGGGGGCAACCCGCCCCAGATACGCAGTATTTT. Translating gives CASAGLAGGQPAPDTQYF.